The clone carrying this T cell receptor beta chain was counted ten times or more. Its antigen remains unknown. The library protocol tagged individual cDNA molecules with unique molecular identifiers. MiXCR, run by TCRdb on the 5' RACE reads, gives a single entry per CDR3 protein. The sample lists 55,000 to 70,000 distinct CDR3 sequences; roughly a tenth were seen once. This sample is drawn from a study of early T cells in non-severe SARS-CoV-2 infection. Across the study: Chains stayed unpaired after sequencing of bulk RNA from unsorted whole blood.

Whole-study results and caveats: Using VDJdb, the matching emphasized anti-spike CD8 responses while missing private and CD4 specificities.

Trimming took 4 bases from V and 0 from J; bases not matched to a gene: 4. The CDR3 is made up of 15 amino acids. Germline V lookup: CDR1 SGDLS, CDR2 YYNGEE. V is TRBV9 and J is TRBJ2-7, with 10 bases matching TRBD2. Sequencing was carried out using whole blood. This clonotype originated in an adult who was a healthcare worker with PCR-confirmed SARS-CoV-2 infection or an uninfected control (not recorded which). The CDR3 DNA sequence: TGTGCCAGCAGCCCCCGGACTAGCGGCTCCTACGAGCAGTACTTC. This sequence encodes CASSPRTSGSYEQYF.